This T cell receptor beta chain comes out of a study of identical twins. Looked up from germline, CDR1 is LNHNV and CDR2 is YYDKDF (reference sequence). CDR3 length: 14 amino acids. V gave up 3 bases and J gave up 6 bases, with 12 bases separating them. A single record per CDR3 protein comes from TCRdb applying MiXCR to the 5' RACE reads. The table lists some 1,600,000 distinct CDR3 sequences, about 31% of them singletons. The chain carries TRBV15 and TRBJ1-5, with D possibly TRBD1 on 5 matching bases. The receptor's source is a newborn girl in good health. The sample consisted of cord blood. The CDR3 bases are TGTGCCACCAGCAGGCAGGGTGGTAGTCAGCCCCAGCATTTT. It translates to CATSRQGGSQPQHF.